These T cell receptor beta chains were read from a single sample in a study of cytotoxic CD8 clonotypes in ibrutinib-treated CLL. The data were produced by immunoSEQ multiplex PCR, yet TCRdb's version contains in-frame clones alone and is incomplete. The table has 100,000 to 150,000 clones, 80% to 90% seen once. The source was PBMCs, collected after 24 months of ibrutinib treatment. All receptors come from a human donor with chronic lymphocytic leukemia. Each CDR3 is given with its conserved first and last residue. The D gene is left open where the match is weak. Clone size is given for some rows only: seen once, a few or many times, or a class if the clone is expanded.

d_call: .
clone_size: .
j_call: TRBJ2-5
v_call: TRBV29-1
cdr3_nt: TGCAGCGTTGGGTCAGGAGAGACCCAGTACTTC
cdr3_aa: CSVGSGETQYF

d_call: .
clone_size: few
j_call: TRBJ2-2
v_call: TRBV10-2
cdr3_nt: TGCGCCAGCAGTGAGTCGGTCGGATCCGGGGAGCTGTTTTTT
cdr3_aa: CASSESVGSGELFF

d_call: .
clone_size: .
j_call: TRBJ1-2
v_call: TRBV30
cdr3_nt: TGTGCCTGGAGTGTACGTGGGGGCTACACCTTC
cdr3_aa: CAWSVRGGYTF

d_call: .
clone_size: .
j_call: TRBJ1-5
v_call: TRBV5-8
cdr3_nt: TGTGCCAGCAGCCGGGGGTCCTATAGCAATCAGCCCCAGCATTTT
cdr3_aa: CASSRGSYSNQPQHF

d_call: .
clone_size: .
j_call: TRBJ1-1
v_call: TRBV7-2
cdr3_nt: TGTGCCAGCAGCTTAGTTCTGGGGAACACTGAAGCTTTCTTT
cdr3_aa: CASSLVLGNTEAFF

d_call: .
clone_size: .
j_call: TRBJ2-2
v_call: TRBV11-3
cdr3_nt: TGTGCCAGCAGCTTAGGGGACACCCCAAAGAGCACCGGGGAGCTGTTTTTT
cdr3_aa: CASSLGDTPKSTGELFF

d_call: .
clone_size: .
j_call: TRBJ2-7
v_call: TRBV28
cdr3_nt: TGTGCCAGGAGGGGACTCTTCTACGAGCAGTACTTC
cdr3_aa: CARRGLFYEQYF

d_call: .
clone_size: .
j_call: TRBJ2-7
v_call: TRBV6-1
cdr3_nt: TGTGCCAGCAGTGAAGCGAGAGGCCCCTACGAGCAGTACTTC
cdr3_aa: CASSEARGPYEQYF

d_call: TRBD1
clone_size: .
j_call: TRBJ1-2
v_call: TRBV28
cdr3_nt: TGTGCCAGACCACCAGACAGGGACTATGGCTACACCTTC
cdr3_aa: CARPPDRDYGYTF

d_call: TRBD2
clone_size: few
j_call: TRBJ2-7
v_call: TRBV28
cdr3_nt: TGTGCCAGCAGTTTTCTGTCGGGAGGGTCGTACGAGCAGTACTTC
cdr3_aa: CASSFLSGGSYEQYF

d_call: TRBD1
clone_size: .
j_call: TRBJ2-5
v_call: TRBV4-3
cdr3_nt: TGCGCCAGCAGCCAGGCCTGGACAGGGGGGGAGACCCAGTACTTC
cdr3_aa: CASSQAWTGGETQYF